Below are 18 T cell receptor beta chains sequenced from a single sample in a study of blood T cell repertoires in COVID-19. TCRdb's copy holds only in-frame clones and misses some; the assay was immunoSEQ multiplex PCR. Altogether 50,000 to 60,000 clones are present, roughly 85% being singletons, with the ten largest covering about 13%. The specimen sequenced was peripheral blood. These receptors all stem from a human donor in a cohort sampled during active COVID-19.

This clone occurred once. The rearrangement joins TRBV29-1 to TRBJ2-2, with TRBD2 as a possible D gene (5 bases). The CDR3 runs to 13 residues. Trimming removed 3 bases at V and 3 bases at J, with 8 bases between. Per germline, CDR1 SQVTM and CDR2 ANQGSEA. The CDR3 DNA follows: TGCAGCGTTGACCCGGGGTACACCGGGGAGCTGTTTTTT. Translating it yields CSVDPGYTGELFF.

The chain couples TRBV29-1 to TRBJ1-3; 8 nucleotides agree with TRBD1. Germline CDR1 is SQVTM and CDR2 is ANQGSEA. The CDR3 is 15 residues long. V shed 0 bases, J shed 4 bases, and the junction held 5 bases outside the gene matches. CDR3 DNA sequence: TGCAGCGTTGAAGATAGGACAGGGTACGGAAACACCATATATTTT. This gives the protein CSVEDRTGYGNTIYF.

The sample holds a few counts of this clone. The chain employs TRBV30 and TRBJ1-6; weak D call: TRBD1 (6 bases). The V gene lost 3 bases and the J gene lost 14 bases, with 23 bases spanning the gap. Germline lookup yields CDR1 GTSNPN and CDR2 SVGIG (reference sequence). The CDR3 extends over 15 amino acids. This CDR3 is CAWSPPDRAGVSLHF. CDR3 nucleotide sequence: TGTGCCTGGAGCCCGCCCGACCGCGCAGGGGTTTCCCTCCACTTT.

This clone showed up many times. The genes are TRBV30 and TRBJ1-6; 11 bases fit TRBD1. Germline V lookup: CDR1 GTSNPN, CDR2 SVGIG (reference sequence). This CDR3 is built from 14 residues. The CDR3 DNA reads TGTGCTGCAACGGGACAGGGGGTTGGTTCACCCCTCCACTTT. Its protein is CAATGQGVGSPLHF.

The chain carries TRBV19 and TRBJ2-1; TRBD2 agrees at 10 bases. Losses at the gene ends were 6 bases for V and 3 bases for J; bases not matched to a gene: 2. The CDR3 has 14 amino acids. The germline V gene encodes CDR1 LNHDA and CDR2 SQIVND (reference sequence). The CDR3, as DNA: TGTGCCAGTAGGCGGACTAGCGGCTACAATGAGCAGTTCTTC. Translated, it gives CASRRTSGYNEQFF.

This clone was counted a single time. The chain couples TRBV5-1 to TRBJ2-7, with 10 positions matching TRBD2. Germline V CDR1 and CDR2: SGHRS, YFSETQ. With 0 bases clipped from V and 6 bases from J, the junction kept 6 bases outside the gene matches. The CDR3 runs to 15 residues. The CDR3 sequence is CASSLALAGVSEQYF. Written as DNA, the CDR3 is TGCGCCAGCAGCTTGGCGCTAGCGGGAGTCAGCGAGCAGTACTTC.

This chain uses TRBV24-1 with TRBJ1-1; D not resolved. With 4 bases removed from V and 2 bases from J, the gap between germline ends came to 4 bases. The CDR3 is 12 residues long. CDR1 is KGHDR and CDR2 is SFDVKD in the germline V gene. CDR3 bases: TGTGCCACCAGTGACCCAAACACTGAAGCTTTCTTT. Translation: CATSDPNTEAFF.

The gene calls are TRBV9 and TRBJ2-2; 7 bases are shared with TRBD2. Looked up from germline, CDR1 is SGDLS and CDR2 is YYNGEE. The trim removed 0 bases at V and 7 bases at J, leaving 12 bases unmatched. CDR3 length: 17 amino acids. The CDR3 is CASSVEVLAGEGGELFF. The CDR3 DNA reads TGTGCCAGCAGCGTAGAGGTTTTAGCGGGCGAAGGCGGGGAGCTGTTTTTT.

The V and J genes are TRBV28 and TRBJ2-7, with D tentatively TRBD1 (6 bases). Germline V gene sequence: CDR1 MDHEN, CDR2 SYDVKM. The CDR3 is 16 residues long. V lost 2 bases to trimming and J lost 0 bases, with 14 bases between them. DNA for the CDR3: TGTGCCAGCAGTTTACCCGCAAGGGGGAACTCCTACGAGCAGTACTTC. It translates to CASSLPARGNSYEQYF.

This chain joins TRBV28 and TRBJ1-2, with 7 bases lining up with TRBD1. Trimming took 6 bases from V and 6 from J; bases not matched to a gene: 13. The CDR3 runs to 15 residues. Germline V lookup: CDR1 MDHEN, CDR2 SYDVKM. In DNA form, the CDR3 reads TGTGCCAGCAGATACCCTTCGACAGGGAGGCATGGCTACACCTTC. Its protein product is CASRYPSTGRHGYTF.

The CDR3 protein is CASSLGIGDLNTGELFF. CDR3 DNA: TGTGCCAGCAGCTTAGGAATAGGAGACCTGAACACCGGGGAGCTGTTTTTT. The chain carries TRBV11-3 and TRBJ2-2; D unresolved. Deletions cut 1 base from V and 1 base from J, with 13 bases between. From germline, CDR1 is SGHNT and CDR2 YENEEA. The CDR3 loop spans 17 amino acids.

The chain combines TRBV6-2 or TRBV6-3 with TRBJ1-2; D is ambiguous. V lost 2 bases and J lost 2, with 15 bases in between. The CDR3 is 16 residues long. CDR1 MNHEY and CDR2 SVGEGT come from the germline V gene. The CDR3 DNA reads as TGTGCCAGCAGTTACCCAAGACAAGGTCCCAACTATGGCTACACCTTC. The encoded protein is CASSYPRQGPNYGYTF.

The J gene is TRBJ2-1, the V gene TRBV14, with 10 bases fitting TRBD2. The CDR3 consists of 16 residues. The V gene end was trimmed by 0 bases and the J gene end by 4 bases; junction bases not matched to a gene: 3. Germline V gene data show CDR1 as SGHDN and CDR2 as FVKESK. The CDR3 DNA sequence: TGTGCCAGCAGCCAAGATCAGCGGGAGGGGTACAATGAGCAGTTCTTC. Encoded protein: CASSQDQREGYNEQFF.

The chain employs TRBV5-1 and TRBJ1-1, with D tentatively TRBD1 (5 bases). CDR1 and CDR2 from the germline V gene are SGHRS and YFSETQ. The V end lost 3 bases, the J end lost 0 bases, and 15 bases lay between the germline ends. This CDR3 is 16 amino acids long. CDR3 amino acids: CASSYYGTGVNTEAFF. The CDR3 DNA is TGCGCCAGCAGCTACTATGGGACGGGGGTGAACACTGAAGCTTTCTTT.

Remarks on this clone: One end of the junction varies from germline; a read error may be responsible. The chain links TRBV13 to TRBJ2-1; 7 nucleotides align to TRBD2. Germline loops: CDR1 PRHDT, CDR2 FYEKMQ (reference sequence). The CDR3 has 14 residues. Written as DNA, the CDR3 is TGTGCCAGCAGCATAGGGACTACCTACAATGAGCAGTTCTTC. This gives the protein CASSIGTTYNEQFF. The variable domain in full, with the rest retrieved from reference TRBV13 and TRBJ2-1, is AAGVIQSPRHLIKEKRETATLKCYPIPRHDTVYWYQQGPGQDPQFLISFYEKMQSDKGSIPDRFSAQQFSDYHSELNMSSLELGDSALYFCASSIGTTYNEQFFGPGTRLTVL.

The table lists this clone with a few counts. This chain joins TRBV2 and TRBJ1-5, with 9 bases that match TRBD1. The V and J ends lost 8 bases and 4 bases, in that order; junction bases with no gene match: 6. Per the germline V gene, CDR1 is SNHLY and CDR2 is FYNNEI. The CDR3 totals 14 residues. In nucleotides, the CDR3 is TGTGCCAGCGTGGTGGACAGGGGTAATCAGCCCCAGCATTTT. Protein: CASVVDRGNQPQHF.

The genes are TRBV5-4 and TRBJ1-1; D ambiguous. The CDR3 has 15 residues. The germline V gene encodes CDR1 SGHNT and CDR2 YYREEE (reference sequence). V shed 2 bases and J shed 0 bases, with 11 bases lying between them. The CDR3 nucleotides are TGTGCCAGCAGCTTAGAGGGCCGTATGAACACTGAAGCTTTCTTT. Amino acids: CASSLEGRMNTEAFF.

In nucleotides, the CDR3 is TGTGCCAGCAGCCGGACAGGGGGTCTCACCGGGGAGCTGTTTTTT. The encoded protein is CASSRTGGLTGELFF. This chain links TRBV7-3 with TRBJ2-2; 10 nucleotides line up with TRBD1. Germline CDR1 and CDR2: SGHTA and FQGTGA. Trimming cost V 5 bases and J 4 bases; bases outside gene matches: 4. The CDR3 covers 15 residues.